This T cell receptor beta chain originates from a study of human T cells and chemical hapten exposure. Described time point: healthy volunteer bleed at 2 weeks. Total RNA extraction was carried out from unfractionated whole blood. This clonotype was recorded many times. The library tagged each cDNA molecule with unique molecular identifiers. TCRdb re-called the RACE reads with MiXCR, one entry per CDR3 protein. The sample gives about 46,000 distinct CDR3 sequences, roughly 4.5% of which show up once; about 1.5% is in the top ten. The CDR3 contains 13 residues. Trimming took 5 bases from V and 4 from J, leaving 9 bases between them.

The receptor was derived from a female donor in good health. Some clones in this sample may be carry-over from other donors' samples. The gene calls are TRBV12-3 or TRBV12-4 and TRBJ1-3; D might be TRBD1 (5 bases). Sequencing was done on a sample of whole blood. Here the CDR3 reads CASSPGGGNTIYF. The CDR3 DNA is TGTGCCAGCAGTCCGGGGGGAGGAAACACCATATATTTT.